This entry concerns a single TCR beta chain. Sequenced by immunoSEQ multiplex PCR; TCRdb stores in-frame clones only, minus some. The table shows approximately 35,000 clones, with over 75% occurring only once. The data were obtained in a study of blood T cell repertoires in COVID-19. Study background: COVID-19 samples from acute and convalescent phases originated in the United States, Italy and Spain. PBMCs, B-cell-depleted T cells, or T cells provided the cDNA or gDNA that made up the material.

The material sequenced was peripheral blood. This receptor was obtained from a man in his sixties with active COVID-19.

The CDR3 DNA reads TGTGCCAGCAAGTCGGCTACAGACAATGAGCAGTTCTTC. It specifies CASKSATDNEQFF. The V call is TRBV6-5, the J call TRBJ2-1; D is ambiguous. Looked up from germline, CDR1 is MNHEY and CDR2 is SVGAGI. The CDR3 is made up of 13 amino acids. V shed 7 bases and J shed 5 bases, with 12 bases lying between them.